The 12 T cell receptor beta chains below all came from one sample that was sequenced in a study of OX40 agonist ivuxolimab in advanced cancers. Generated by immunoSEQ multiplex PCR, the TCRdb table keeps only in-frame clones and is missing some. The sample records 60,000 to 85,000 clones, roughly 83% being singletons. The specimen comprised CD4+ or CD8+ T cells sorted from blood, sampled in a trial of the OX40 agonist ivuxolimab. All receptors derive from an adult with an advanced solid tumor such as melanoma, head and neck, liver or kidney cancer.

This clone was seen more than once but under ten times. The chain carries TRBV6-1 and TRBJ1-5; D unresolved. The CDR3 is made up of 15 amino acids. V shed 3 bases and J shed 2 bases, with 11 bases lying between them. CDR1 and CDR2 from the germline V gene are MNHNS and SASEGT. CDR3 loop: CASSEDPSGNQPQHF. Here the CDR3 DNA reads TGTGCCAGCAGTGAGGACCCGTCGGGCAATCAGCCCCAGCATTTT.

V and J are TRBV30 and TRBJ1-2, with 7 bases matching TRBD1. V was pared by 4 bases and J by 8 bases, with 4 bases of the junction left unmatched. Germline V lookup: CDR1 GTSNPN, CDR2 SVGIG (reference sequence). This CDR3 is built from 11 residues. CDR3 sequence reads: CAWKGAKGYTF. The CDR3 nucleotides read TGTGCCTGGAAGGGGGCTAAGGGCTACACCTTC. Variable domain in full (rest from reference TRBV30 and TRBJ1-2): SQTIHQWPATLVQPVGSPLSLECTVEGTSNPNLYWYRQAAGRGLQLLFYSVGIGQISSEVPQNLSASRPQDRQFILSSKKLLLSDSGFYLCAWKGAKGYTFGSGTRLTVV.

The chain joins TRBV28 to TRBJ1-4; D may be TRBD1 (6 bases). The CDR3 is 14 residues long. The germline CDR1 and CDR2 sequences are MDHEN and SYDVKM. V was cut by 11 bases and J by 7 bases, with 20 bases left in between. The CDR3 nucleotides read TGTGCCTGTACAGGGTTCATTTCGGCTGAAAAACTGTTTTTT. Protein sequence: CACTGFISAEKLFF.

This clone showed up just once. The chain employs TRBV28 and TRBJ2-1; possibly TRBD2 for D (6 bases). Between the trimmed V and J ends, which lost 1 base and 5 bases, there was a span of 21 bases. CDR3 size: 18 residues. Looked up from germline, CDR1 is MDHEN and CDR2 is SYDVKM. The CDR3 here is CASSLYSHRGASHNEQFF. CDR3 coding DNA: TGTGCCAGCAGTTTATATTCACACCGCGGGGCGTCCCACAATGAGCAGTTCTTC. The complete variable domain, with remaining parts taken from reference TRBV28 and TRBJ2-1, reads DVKVTQSSRYLVKRTGEKVFLECVQDMDHENMFWYRQDPGLGLRLIYFSYDVKMKEKGDIPEGYSVSREKKERFSLILESASTNQTSMYLCASSLYSHRGASHNEQFFGPGTRLTVL.

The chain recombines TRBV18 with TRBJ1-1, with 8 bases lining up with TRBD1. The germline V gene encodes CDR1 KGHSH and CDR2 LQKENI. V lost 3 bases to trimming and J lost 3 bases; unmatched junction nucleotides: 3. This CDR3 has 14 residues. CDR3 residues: CASSPRGLDTEAFF. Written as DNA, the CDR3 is TGTGCCAGCTCACCCAGGGGGCTCGACACTGAAGCTTTCTTT.

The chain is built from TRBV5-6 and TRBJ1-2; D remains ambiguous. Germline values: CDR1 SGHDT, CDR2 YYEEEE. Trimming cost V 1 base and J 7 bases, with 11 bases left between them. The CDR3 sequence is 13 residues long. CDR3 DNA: TGTGCCAGCAGCTTGCAAGGTCGGGGTGGCTACACCTTC. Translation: CASSLQGRGGYTF.

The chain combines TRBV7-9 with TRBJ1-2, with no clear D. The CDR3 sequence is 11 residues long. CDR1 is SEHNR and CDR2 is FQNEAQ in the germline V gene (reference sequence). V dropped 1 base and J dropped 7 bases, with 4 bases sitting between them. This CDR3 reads CASSLVGGYTF. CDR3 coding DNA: TGTGCCAGCAGCTTAGTAGGTGGCTACACCTTC. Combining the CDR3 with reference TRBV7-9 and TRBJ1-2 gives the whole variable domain DTGVSQNPRHKITKRGQNVTFRCDPISEHNRLYWYRQTLGQGPEFLTYFQNEAQLEKSRLLSDRFSAERPKGSFSTLEIQRTEQGDSAMYLCASSLVGGYTFGSGTRLTVV.

This CDR3 is CASRPGTAANEKLFF. As DNA, the CDR3 is TGTGCCAGCAGACCCGGGACAGCCGCTAATGAAAAACTGTTTTTT. The J gene is TRBJ1-4, the V gene TRBV5-4; 7 nucleotides match TRBD1. The CDR3 sequence is 15 residues long. The V gene end was trimmed by 5 bases and the J gene end by 3 bases; junction bases not matched to a gene: 7. From germline, CDR1 is SGHNT and CDR2 YYREEE (reference sequence).

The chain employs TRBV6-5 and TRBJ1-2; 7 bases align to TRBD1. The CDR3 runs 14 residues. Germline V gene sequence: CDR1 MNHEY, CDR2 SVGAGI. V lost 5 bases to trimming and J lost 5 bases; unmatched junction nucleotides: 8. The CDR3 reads CASSAQGSRYGYTF. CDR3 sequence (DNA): TGTGCCAGCAGTGCACAGGGGAGTCGTTATGGCTACACCTTC.

CDR3 amino acids: CAAGTAYEQYF. CDR3 bases: TGTGCCGCAGGGACAGCCTACGAGCAGTACTTC. The V gene is TRBV6-5, the J gene TRBJ2-7; TRBD1 matches 7 bases. Losses at the gene ends were 11 bases for V and 2 bases for J; bases not matched to a gene: 3. This CDR3 comprises 11 residues. The V gene's germline CDR1 is MNHEY and CDR2 SVGAGI.

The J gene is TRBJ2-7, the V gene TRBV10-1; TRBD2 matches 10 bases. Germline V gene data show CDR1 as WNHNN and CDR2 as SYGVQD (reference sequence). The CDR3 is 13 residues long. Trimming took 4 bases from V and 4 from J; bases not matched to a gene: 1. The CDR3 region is CASSASGGYEQYF. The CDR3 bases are TGCGCCAGCAGTGCTAGCGGGGGTTACGAGCAGTACTTC.

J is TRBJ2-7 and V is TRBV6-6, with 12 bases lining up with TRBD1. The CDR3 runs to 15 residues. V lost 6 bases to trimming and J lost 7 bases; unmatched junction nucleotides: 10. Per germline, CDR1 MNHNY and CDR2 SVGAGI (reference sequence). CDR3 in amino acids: CASRGRDRGQGEQYF. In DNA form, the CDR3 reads TGTGCCAGCAGGGGGAGGGACAGGGGGCAGGGTGAGCAGTACTTC.